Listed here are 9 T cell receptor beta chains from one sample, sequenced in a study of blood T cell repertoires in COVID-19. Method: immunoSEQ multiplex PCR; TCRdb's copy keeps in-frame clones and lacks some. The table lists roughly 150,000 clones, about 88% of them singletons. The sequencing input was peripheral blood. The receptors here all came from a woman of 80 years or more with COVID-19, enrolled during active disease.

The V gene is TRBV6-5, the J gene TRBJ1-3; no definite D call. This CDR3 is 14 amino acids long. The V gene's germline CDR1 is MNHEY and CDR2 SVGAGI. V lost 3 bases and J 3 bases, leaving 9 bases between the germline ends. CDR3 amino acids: CASSYTTVGNTIYF. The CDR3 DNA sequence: TGTGCCAGCAGTTATACAACAGTTGGAAACACCATATATTTT.

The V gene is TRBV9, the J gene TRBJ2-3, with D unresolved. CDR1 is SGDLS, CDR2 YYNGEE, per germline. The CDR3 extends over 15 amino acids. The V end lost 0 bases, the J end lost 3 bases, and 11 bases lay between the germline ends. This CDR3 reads CASSVGWATTDTQYF. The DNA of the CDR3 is TGTGCCAGCAGCGTAGGGTGGGCCACGACAGATACGCAGTATTTT.

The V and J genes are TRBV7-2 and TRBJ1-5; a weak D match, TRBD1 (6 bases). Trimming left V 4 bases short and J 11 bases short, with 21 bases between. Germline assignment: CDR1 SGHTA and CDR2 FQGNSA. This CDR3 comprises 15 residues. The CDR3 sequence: CASSSGQPAVRSQHF. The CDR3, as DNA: TGTGCCAGCAGCTCTGGACAGCCCGCGGTTCGGTCCCAGCATTTT. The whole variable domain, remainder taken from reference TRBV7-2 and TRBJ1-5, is GAGVSQSPSNKVTEKGKDVELRCDPISGHTALYWYRQSLGQGLEFLIYFQGNSAPDKSGLPSDRFSAERTGGSVSTLTIQRTQQEDSAVYLCASSSGQPAVRSQHFGDGTRLSIL.

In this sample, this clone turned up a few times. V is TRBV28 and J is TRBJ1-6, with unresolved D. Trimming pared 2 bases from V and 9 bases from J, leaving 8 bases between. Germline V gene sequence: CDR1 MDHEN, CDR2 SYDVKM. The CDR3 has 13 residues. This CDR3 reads CASSLNGGSPLHF. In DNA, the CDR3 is TGTGCCAGCAGTTTAAACGGAGGTTCACCCCTCCACTTT.

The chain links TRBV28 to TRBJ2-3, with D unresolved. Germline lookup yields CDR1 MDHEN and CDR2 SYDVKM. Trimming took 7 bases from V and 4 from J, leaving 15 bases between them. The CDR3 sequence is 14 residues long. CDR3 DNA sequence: TGTGCCAGCACCCATTTCGCGGAGCCAGATACGCAGTATTTT. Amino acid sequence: CASTHFAEPDTQYF. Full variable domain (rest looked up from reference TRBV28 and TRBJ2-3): DVKVTQSSRYLVKRTGEKVFLECVQDMDHENMFWYRQDPGLGLRLIYFSYDVKMKEKGDIPEGYSVSREKKERFSLILESASTNQTSMYLCASTHFAEPDTQYFGPGTRLTVL.

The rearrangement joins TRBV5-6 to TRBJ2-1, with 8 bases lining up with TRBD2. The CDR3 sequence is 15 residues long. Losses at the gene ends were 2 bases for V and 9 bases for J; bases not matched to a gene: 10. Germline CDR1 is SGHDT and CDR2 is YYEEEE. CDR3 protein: CASSLGGRIRSEQFF. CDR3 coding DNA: TGTGCCAGCAGCTTAGGCGGGAGGATCAGGAGTGAGCAGTTCTTC.

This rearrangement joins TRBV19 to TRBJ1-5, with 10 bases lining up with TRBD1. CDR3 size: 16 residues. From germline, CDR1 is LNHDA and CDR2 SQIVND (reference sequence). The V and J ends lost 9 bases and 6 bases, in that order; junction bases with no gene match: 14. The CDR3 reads CASRDRGMVYVQPQHF. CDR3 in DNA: TGTGCCAGCCGGGACAGGGGAATGGTTTATGTTCAGCCCCAGCATTTT.

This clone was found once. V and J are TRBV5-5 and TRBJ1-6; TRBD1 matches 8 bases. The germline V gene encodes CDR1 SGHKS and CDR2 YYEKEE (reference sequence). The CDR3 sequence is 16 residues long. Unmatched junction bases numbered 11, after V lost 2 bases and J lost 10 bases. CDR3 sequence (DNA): TGTGCCAGCAGCTTCGACACGGGACAGGTGGGATCACCCCTCCACTTT. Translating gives CASSFDTGQVGSPLHF.

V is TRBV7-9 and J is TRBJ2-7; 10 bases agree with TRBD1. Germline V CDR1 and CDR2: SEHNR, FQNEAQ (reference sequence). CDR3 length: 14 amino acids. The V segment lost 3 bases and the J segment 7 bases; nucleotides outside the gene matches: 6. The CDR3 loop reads CASSFPGQGREQYF. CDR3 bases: TGTGCCAGCAGCTTTCCGGGACAGGGGAGGGAGCAGTACTTC.